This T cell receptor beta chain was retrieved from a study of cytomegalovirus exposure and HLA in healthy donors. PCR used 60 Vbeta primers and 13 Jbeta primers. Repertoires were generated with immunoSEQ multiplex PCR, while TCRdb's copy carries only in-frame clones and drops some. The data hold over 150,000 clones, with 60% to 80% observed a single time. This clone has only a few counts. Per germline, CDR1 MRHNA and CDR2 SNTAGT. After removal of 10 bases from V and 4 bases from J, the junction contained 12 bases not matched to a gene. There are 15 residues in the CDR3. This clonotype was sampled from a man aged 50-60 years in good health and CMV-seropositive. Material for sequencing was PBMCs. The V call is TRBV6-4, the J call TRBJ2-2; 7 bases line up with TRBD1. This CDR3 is CAIKLDRSPTGELFF. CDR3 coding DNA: TGTGCCATCAAGCTGGACAGGAGTCCCACCGGGGAGCTGTTTTTT.